A selection of T cell receptor beta chains follows, all from one sample in a study of shared clonotypes between healthy human individuals. Method: immunoSEQ multiplex PCR; TCRdb's copy keeps in-frame clones and lacks some. The sample has nearly 1 million clones; over 75% are singletons. Sequencing used memory CD4+ T cells sorted from blood. These receptor sequences come from a man aged 18 to 30 in good health. Each CDR3 is given with its conserved first and last residue. The D gene is left open where the match is weak. For some rows the clone size is stated as once, few or many, or as a class when expanded; others skip it.

TRBV5-1	-	TRBJ1-6	TRBD1	TGCGCCAGCAGCCTCCGGGACAGGGAGGATTCACCCCTCCACTTT	CASSLRDREDSPLHF
TRBV5-1	-	TRBJ2-3	-	TGCGCCAGCAGCTTGGCCGGGGGGCCCGATACGCAGTATTTT	CASSLAGGPDTQYF
TRBV5-1	-	TRBJ2-3	-	TGCGCCAGCAGTAGTCTGGCAGATACGCAGTATTTT	CASSSLADTQYF
TRBV5-8	-	TRBJ2-1	TRBD2	TGTGCCAGCGCGAAGACTAGCGGGGGGCCGAGCTCCTACAATGAGCAGTTCTTC	CASAKTSGGPSSYNEQFF
TRBV6-6	-	TRBJ2-2	TRBD2	TGTGCCAGCAGTCGGACTAGCGTGAACACCGGGGAGCTGTTTTTT	CASSRTSVNTGELFF
TRBV4-1	once	TRBJ2-2	TRBD2	TGCGCCAGCAGCCAAGGTTTAGCGGGGGTCGGGGAGCTGTTTTTT	CASSQGLAGVGELFF
TRBV5-1	-	TRBJ1-6	TRBD1	TGCGCCAGCAGCTTAGGCTCGGGACAGGGTCATTCACCCCTCCACTTT	CASSLGSGQGHSPLHF
TRBV7-9	-	TRBJ2-7	-	TGTGCCAGCAGCTATGTGGGCAACGAGCAGTACTTC	CASSYVGNEQYF
TRBV2	-	TRBJ2-3	-	TGTGCCAGCAGTGGTAATAGCTTAGCTAGCACAGATACGCAGTATTTT	CASSGNSLASTDTQYF
TRBV11-2	-	TRBJ2-7	-	TGTGCCAGCAGCGAAAGGTCCCCAGGGGCCTCCTACGAGCAGTACTTC	CASSERSPGASYEQYF
TRBV18	-	TRBJ1-1	TRBD1	TGTGCCAGCTCACCAATGACAGGGCCTGAAGCTTTCTTT	CASSPMTGPEAFF
TRBV5-1	many	TRBJ2-1	-	TGCGCCAGCAGCTTAGGAGGGTGGGATGAGCAGTTCTTC	CASSLGGWDEQFF
TRBV2	-	TRBJ2-5	-	TGTGCCAGCTCCGTTCTAGAGACCCAGTACTTC	CASSVLETQYF
TRBV4-2	-	TRBJ1-2	TRBD1	TGTGCCAGCAGCCGTGGACAGGGTTTCGGCTACACCTTC	CASSRGQGFGYTF
TRBV19	-	TRBJ2-7	-	TGTGCCAGTAGTAAGGATTTAGGGCAGGGGCTCTACGAGCAGTACTTC	CASSKDLGQGLYEQYF
TRBV20-1	-	TRBJ1-2	TRBD1	TGCAGTGCCGGGACAGGGGACGGCTACACCTTC	CSAGTGDGYTF
TRBV7-2	-	TRBJ2-3	-	TGTGCCAGCAGCATAAACCCCGGAGGCACAGATACGCAGTATTTT	CASSINPGGTDTQYF
TRBV18	few	TRBJ1-3	-	TGTGCCAGCTCACCACCGTCCCGAAACACCATATATTTT	CASSPPSRNTIYF
TRBV5-3	-	TRBJ1-2	-	TGTGCCAGAAGCTTGGGGGGCTACACCTTC	CARSLGGYTF
TRBV11-2	-	TRBJ1-2	-	TGTGCCAGCAGCCCGGGACCCACTATATATGGCTACACCTTC	CASSPGPTIYGYTF
TRBV5-1	-	TRBJ2-1	TRBD2	TGCGCCAGCAGCTTAAACTTAGCGGGAGGCTACAATGAGCAGTTCTTC	CASSLNLAGGYNEQFF
TRBV29-1	-	TRBJ1-4	-	TGCAGCGTCCAACGGGGGGCGCTTAATGAAAAACTGTTTTTT	CSVQRGALNEKLFF
TRBV20-1	-	TRBJ2-3	-	TGCAGTTACTCCCTGACGGATACGCAGTATTTT	CSYSLTDTQYF
TRBV18	-	TRBJ2-5	-	TGTGCCAGCTCAGCATCACAGGGTGTTGAGACCCAGTACTTC	CASSASQGVETQYF
TRBV15	-	TRBJ2-1	-	TGTGCCACCAGCACCGAACTTATCAGGTTCTTC	CATSTELIRFF
TRBV30	-	TRBJ2-1	TRBD1	TGTGCCTGGTCCGGGACAGGGGTGGGAAATGAGCAGTTCTTC	CAWSGTGVGNEQFF
TRBV28	few	TRBJ2-1	-	TGTGCCAGCAGTTTCCCGTCGCGAGGACGGAATGAGCAGTTCTTC	CASSFPSRGRNEQFF
TRBV11-2	-	TRBJ2-1	TRBD2	TGTGCCAGCAGCTTTGTGGGACTAGAGCAGTTCTTC	CASSFVGLEQFF